These T cell receptor beta chains were read from a single sample in a study of blood T cell repertoires in COVID-19. Some clones are missing from TCRdb's copy, which holds only in-frame ones; the method was immunoSEQ multiplex PCR. This table holds about 260,000 clones, 80% to 90% found once. Material: peripheral blood. These receptors were obtained from a woman aged 45-60 years with acute or convalescent COVID-19. Both conserved end residues are part of each CDR3. D genes are given only for firm matches. Rows give clone size only sometimes, using once, few, many, or a class for an expanded clone.

>16|TRBV18|.|TRBJ2-3|.
TGTGCCAGCTCACCACCCTTACTGGGCGGCACAGATACGCAGTATTTT
CASSPPLLGGTDTQYF
>14|TRBV5-1|TRBD1|TRBJ2-7|.
TGCGCCAGCAGCTTCTCAGGGGGCACTTACGAGCAGTACTTC
CASSFSGGTYEQYF
>13|TRBV6-2/TRBV6-3|.|TRBJ2-1|.
TGTGCCAGCAGTCGGGGCTCCTACAATGAGCAGTTCTTC
CASSRGSYNEQFF
>15|TRBV19|.|TRBJ2-1|.
TGTGCCAGTACCCCGGGACTGAACTCCTACAATGAGCAGTTCTTC
CASTPGLNSYNEQFF
>13|TRBV19|.|TRBJ1-2|.
TGTGCCAGTAGTAAGGACAGTGACTATGGCTACACCTTC
CASSKDSDYGYTF
>16|TRBV27|TRBD1|TRBJ2-1|.
TGTGCCAGCAGTTTATCGGGGACAGGGTTCTACAATGAGCAGTTCTTC
CASSLSGTGFYNEQFF
>14|TRBV5-1|.|TRBJ2-7|.
TGCGCCAGCAGCTTGGCAGGGGCCTCCTACGAGCAGTACTTC
CASSLAGASYEQYF
>12|TRBV7-3|.|TRBJ2-1|.
TGTGCCAGCAGCCCCCAGGGGGGTGAGCAGTTCTTC
CASSPQGGEQFF
>16|TRBV5-1|.|TRBJ1-1|.
TGCGCCAGCAGCACAGGGCCCCGCGATTTGAACACTGAAGCTTTCTTT
CASSTGPRDLNTEAFF
>15|TRBV6-6|.|TRBJ1-5|once
TGTGCCAGCTCCGAACGCGCGGGGGTAAATCAGCCCCAGCATTTT
CASSERAGVNQPQHF
>16|TRBV5-1|.|TRBJ1-6|.
TGCGCCAGCAGCGCTGGTCCGGGAGCCGATAATTCACCCCTCCACTTT
CASSAGPGADNSPLHF
>16|TRBV5-1|TRBD2|TRBJ2-2|.
TGCGCCAGCAGCTCTCTGACTAGCGGTGGCACCGGGGAGCTGTTTTTT
CASSSLTSGGTGELFF
>13|TRBV29-1|TRBD1|TRBJ2-7|many
TGCAGCGTAGGGACAGGGGGTCCCTACGAGCAGTACTTC
CSVGTGGPYEQYF
>13|TRBV2|.|TRBJ1-4|.
TGTGCCAGCAGTCGGAGTATTAATGAAAAACTGTTTTTT
CASSRSINEKLFF
>15|TRBV28|.|TRBJ2-2|.
TGTGCCAGCAGTTTATACTCACCCAACACCGGGGAGCTGTTTTTT
CASSLYSPNTGELFF
>14|TRBV5-1|TRBD1|TRBJ1-6|.
TGCGCCAGCAACAGGGGGCTTATGAATTCACCCCTCCACTTT
CASNRGLMNSPLHF
>12|TRBV4-3|.|TRBJ1-2|.
TGCGCCAGCAGCCAAGGATACGGGGGCTACACCTTC
CASSQGYGGYTF
>15|TRBV5-4|TRBD2|TRBJ2-1|.
TGTGCCAGCAGCGCGGGACTAGCGGGAGTCAATGAGCAGTTCTTC
CASSAGLAGVNEQFF
>12|TRBV7-8|TRBD2|TRBJ2-5|many
TGTGCCAGCGGGGACTACCCGACGACCCAGTACTTC
CASGDYPTTQYF
>16|TRBV15|TRBD2|TRBJ2-1|once
TGTGCCACCAGCGGGGGGGAGGGAACCTCCTACAATGAGCAGTTCTTC
CATSGGEGTSYNEQFF
>14|TRBV2|TRBD2|TRBJ2-1|once
TGTGCCAGTGGGGGGACTAGCTTCTACAATGAGCAGTTCTTC
CASGGTSFYNEQFF
>18|TRBV21-1|.|TRBJ2-1|.
TGTGCCAGCAGCAAAAAGTTCCCACTAGCGGGATCTGACAATGAGCAGTTCTTC
CASSKKFPLAGSDNEQFF
>13|TRBV13|TRBD2|TRBJ2-1|.
TGTGCCAGCAGCTCGGGACTACCACGTGAGCAGTTCTTC
CASSSGLPREQFF
>13|TRBV5-4|.|TRBJ1-2|.
TGTGCCAGCAGCATGCCGGGGTTCTATGGCTACACCTTC
CASSMPGFYGYTF